A selection of T cell receptor beta chains follows, all from one sample in a study of cytomegalovirus exposure and HLA in healthy donors. Sequencing used immunoSEQ multiplex PCR; TCRdb keeps in-frame clones, though not all of them. The sample contains about 190,000 clones, roughly 87% of which appear only once. The sample taken for sequencing was PBMCs. These receptors originate from a boy aged 2 to 10 in good health and CMV-seronegative. Each CDR3 is given with its conserved first and last residue. The order of the fields is D gene, J gene, clone size, V gene, CDR3 length, CDR3 protein, CDR3 DNA. D genes are given only for firm matches. Clone sizes are given selectively: once, few, many, or a class where the clone is expanded.

>-|TRBJ1-2|-|TRBV15|13
CATSRAQGNGYTF
TGTGCCACCAGCAGAGCACAGGGAAATGGCTACACCTTC
>TRBD1|TRBJ1-5|-|TRBV5-8|14
CASSLAGGNQPQHF
TGTGCCAGCAGCTTGGCAGGGGGGAATCAGCCCCAGCATTTT
>TRBD2|TRBJ2-3|-|TRBV18|18
CASSPSSGGARRTDTQYF
TGTGCCAGCTCACCATCTAGCGGGGGGGCACGGCGCACAGATACGCAGTATTTT
>TRBD1|TRBJ2-3|-|TRBV30|14
CALRVGQYTDTQYF
TGTGCCTTGAGGGTGGGACAGTACACAGATACGCAGTATTTT
>TRBD2|TRBJ2-3|-|TRBV5-1|14
CASSLKAGEDTQYF
TGCGCCAGCAGCTTAAAAGCGGGAGAAGATACGCAGTATTTT
>-|TRBJ2-7|-|TRBV28|15
CASSLILTLSGEQYF
TGTGCCAGCAGCCTCATACTCACCCTATCAGGCGAGCAGTACTTC
>TRBD2|TRBJ2-3|-|TRBV6-1|17
CASSGASGTFSTDTQYF
TGTGCCAGCAGTGGGGCTAGCGGGACGTTTAGCACAGATACGCAGTATTTT
>TRBD2|TRBJ2-7|-|TRBV5-1|14
CASSSSGSSYEQYF
TGCGCCAGCAGCTCTAGCGGAAGCTCCTACGAGCAGTACTTC
>-|TRBJ1-1|-|TRBV2|13
CATTEGVNTEAFF
TGTGCCACTACCGAGGGTGTGAACACTGAAGCTTTCTTT
>TRBD1|TRBJ1-2|-|TRBV18|16
CASSRAGQHLTSGYTF
TGTGCCAGCTCTCGGGCGGGACAGCATTTAACGAGTGGCTACACCTTC
>-|TRBJ2-7|-|TRBV19|13
CASSGGGWNEQYF
TGTGCCAGTAGTGGGGGGGGCTGGAACGAGCAGTACTTC
>-|TRBJ2-2|-|TRBV9|15
CASSGGVRPTGELFF
TGTGCCAGCAGCGGGGGGGTCAGACCAACCGGGGAGCTGTTTTTT
>-|TRBJ2-3|once|TRBV27|14
CASSFRMRGDTQYF
TGTGCCAGCAGTTTCCGCATGCGGGGAGATACGCAGTATTTT
>-|TRBJ1-5|few|TRBV28|15
CASGHGGRKNQPQHF
TGTGCCAGCGGTCATGGAGGGCGGAAAAATCAGCCCCAGCATTTT
>-|TRBJ1-3|-|TRBV11-2|17
CASSLGTGALSGNTIYF
TGTGCCAGCAGCCTGGGGACTGGGGCTCTCTCTGGAAACACCATATATTTT
>-|TRBJ2-6|-|TRBV28|17
CASSPPGHSAGANVLTF
TGTGCCAGCAGCCCCCCGGGACATTCGGCGGGGGCCAACGTCCTGACTTTC
>-|TRBJ2-7|-|TRBV6-1|14
CASGDPGTFYEQYF
TGTGCCAGCGGGGATCCTGGGACTTTCTACGAGCAGTACTTC
>TRBD2|TRBJ2-1|-|TRBV7-9|19
CASSYPVTAGTSGYNEQFF
TGTGCCAGCAGCTATCCCGTTACCGCCGGGACTAGCGGATACAATGAGCAGTTCTTC
>TRBD1|TRBJ2-4|-|TRBV19|14
CASRQGAPKNIQYF
TGTGCCAGTCGACAGGGGGCGCCCAAAAACATTCAGTACTTC
>-|TRBJ2-2|-|TRBV14|16
CASSQWAGSNTGELFF
TGTGCCAGCAGCCAATGGGCGGGGTCGAACACCGGGGAGCTGTTTTTT
>-|TRBJ1-5|-|TRBV7-2|13
CASSWTTDQPQHF
TGTGCCAGCAGTTGGACGACAGATCAGCCCCAGCATTTT
>-|TRBJ2-7|-|TRBV7-8|14
CASSLVLAVGEQYF
TGTGCCAGCAGCTTAGTCCTAGCAGTGGGCGAGCAGTACTTC
>TRBD2|TRBJ2-5|-|TRBV28|20
CASSSPSRPGLAGGRWEQYF
TGTGCCAGCAGTTCACCCTCCCGGCCGGGACTAGCGGGGGGAAGATGGGAGCAGTACTTC
>TRBD1|TRBJ1-5|-|TRBV28|16
CASSPTGGEGNQPQHF
TGTGCCAGCAGTCCTACAGGGGGCGAGGGCAATCAGCCCCAGCATTTT
>TRBD2|TRBJ2-3|-|TRBV11-2|14
CASSSGLATDTQYF
TGTGCCAGCAGCTCCGGACTAGCTACAGATACGCAGTATTTT
>TRBD1|TRBJ2-5|-|TRBV29-1|14
CSVEPDRAQETQYF
TGCAGCGTAGAACCTGACAGGGCCCAAGAGACCCAGTACTTC
>-|TRBJ2-5|few|TRBV7-8|14
CASQGRARMETQYF
TGTGCCAGCCAGGGGCGGGCGCGAATGGAGACCCAGTACTTC
>-|TRBJ1-3|-|TRBV30|14
CAWSVLSGGNTIYF
TGTGCCTGGAGTGTATTATCGGGGGGGAACACCATATATTTT
>-|TRBJ2-4|-|TRBV5-1|14
CASSFGAGMNIQYF
TGCGCCAGCAGCTTTGGCGCAGGGATGAACATTCAGTACTTC
>-|TRBJ1-5|-|TRBV28|14
CASSRDQGNQPQHF
TGTGCCAGCAGTCGTGATCAGGGCAATCAGCCCCAGCATTTT
>-|TRBJ1-4|once|TRBV29-1|13
CSVTGRVREKLFF
TGCAGCGTGACTGGGAGGGTGCGTGAAAAACTGTTTTTT
>-|TRBJ2-7|-|TRBV27|16
CASSPSRQAPPPEQYF
TGTGCCAGCAGTCCCTCCCGACAGGCACCCCCTCCCGAGCAGTACTTC
>TRBD1|TRBJ1-1|-|TRBV28|15
CASSDRDRGPDEAFF
TGTGCCAGCAGCGACCGGGACAGGGGGCCCGATGAAGCTTTCTTT
>-|TRBJ1-5|once|TRBV7-9|15
CSSSLGGPALQPQHF
TGTTCCAGCAGCTTAGGGGGGCCCGCTCTTCAGCCCCAGCATTTT
>-|TRBJ2-1|-|TRBV28|15
CASSQAGNSYNEQFF
TGTGCCAGCAGTCAAGCAGGGAACTCCTACAATGAGCAGTTCTTC
>TRBD1|TRBJ2-7|-|TRBV6-5|16
CASSYSKRTGHYEQYF
TGTGCCAGCAGTTACTCGAAGCGGACAGGGCACTACGAGCAGTACTTC
>-|TRBJ1-2|-|TRBV4-1|14
CASSQGTVGYGYTF
TGCGCCAGCAGCCAAGGAACAGTAGGCTATGGCTACACCTTC
>TRBD1|TRBJ1-2|-|TRBV15|15
CATSRDRTGGYGYTF
TGTGCCACCAGCAGAGATAGGACAGGGGGCTATGGCTACACCTTC
>-|TRBJ1-1|-|TRBV15|14
CATSGGGVNTEAFF
TGTGCCACCAGCGGAGGGGGGGTGAACACTGAAGCTTTCTTT
>TRBD1|TRBJ2-2|once|TRBV14|14
CASSHRSRDRKLFF
TGTGCCAGCAGCCACCGGTCCCGGGACAGGAAGCTGTTTTTT
>-|TRBJ1-5|-|TRBV27|13
CASSSGNNQPQHF
TGTGCCAGCAGCTCGGGGAACAATCAGCCCCAGCATTTT